Below, 24 T cell receptor beta chains from the same sample are listed, as sequenced in a study of blood T cell repertoires in COVID-19. Profiling relied on immunoSEQ multiplex PCR, and the TCRdb table lists in-frame clones only, not all of them. The repertoire holds around 40,000 clones, with 87% as singletons. The sequenced material came from peripheral blood. All receptors derive from a man aged 45-65 years with active or convalescent COVID-19.

This chain links TRBV7-8 with TRBJ1-2, with 8 nucleotides matching TRBD1. This CDR3 contains 15 residues. CDR1 is SGHVS, CDR2 FQNEAQ, per germline. Trimming at V came to 5 bases and at J to 0 bases, leaving 5 bases not matched to a gene. This chain's CDR3 is CASSTRTGTNYGYTF. Written as DNA, the CDR3 is TGTGCCAGCAGCACCAGGACAGGGACTAACTATGGCTACACCTTC.

The rearrangement links TRBV7-3 to TRBJ1-5; possibly TRBD1 for D (5 bases). The germline V gene encodes CDR1 SGHTA and CDR2 FQGTGA. The ends were cut back, 4 bases at V and 6 bases at J, with 10 bases in the middle. The CDR3 is 13 residues long. CDR3 coding DNA: TGTGCCAGCAGCTCAGGGCGGGGTCAGCCCCAGCATTTT. Amino acids: CASSSGRGQPQHF. The entire variable domain, with the rest obtained from reference TRBV7-3 and TRBJ1-5, is as follows: GAGVSQTPSNKVTEKGKYVELRCDPISGHTALYWYRQSLGQGPEFLIYFQGTGAADDSGLPNDRFFAVRPEGSVSTLKIQRTERGDSAVYLCASSSGRGQPQHFGDGTRLSIL.

This chain uses TRBV10-3 with TRBJ2-1; 8 nucleotides align to TRBD2. The trim removed 3 bases at V and 0 bases at J, leaving 4 bases unmatched. CDR3 length equals 16 residues. Germline CDR1 reads ENHRY; CDR2 reads SYGVKD. The CDR3 DNA follows: TGTGCCATCAGTGAACTAGCGGCCAGCTCCTACAATGAGCAGTTCTTC. Protein: CAISELAASSYNEQFF.

J is TRBJ1-1 and V is TRBV2, with 7 bases that match TRBD1. The J segment lost 1 base and the V segment lost 4 bases, leaving 3 bases of the junction unmatched. The CDR3 is 14 residues long. Germline V gives CDR1 SNHLY, CDR2 FYNNEI. The CDR3 sequence: CASSVGDRNTEAFF. In nucleotides, the CDR3 is TGTGCCAGCAGTGTAGGGGACAGGAACACTGAAGCTTTCTTT.

The J gene is TRBJ2-1, the V gene TRBV6-6; 9 positions agree with TRBD2. J lost 0 bases, V lost 5 bases, and 2 bases had no gene match. This CDR3 has 15 residues. Germline V lookup: CDR1 MNHNY, CDR2 SVGAGI (reference sequence). The CDR3 nucleotides are TGTGCCAGCAGTGCTAGCGGGAACTCCTACAATGAGCAGTTCTTC. Translated, it gives CASSASGNSYNEQFF.

The chain links TRBV9 to TRBJ1-1; D perhaps matches TRBD1 (5 bases). CDR3 length: 15 amino acids. In germline, CDR1 is SGDLS, CDR2 YYNGEE. The V end was cut by 3 bases, the J end by 4 bases, with 16 bases between. This CDR3 reads CASSGGTAAATEAFF. The CDR3 DNA follows: TGTGCCAGCAGCGGGGGGACTGCCGCGGCCACTGAAGCTTTCTTT. Variable domain in full (rest from reference TRBV9 and TRBJ1-1): DSGVTQTPKHLITATGQRVTLRCSPRSGDLSVYWYQQSLDQGLQFLIQYYNGEERAKGNILERFSAQQFPDLHSELNLSSLELGDSALYFCASSGGTAAATEAFFGQGTRLTVV.

The V call is TRBV28, the J call TRBJ1-6; weak D call: TRBD1 (5 bases). Germline CDR1 reads MDHEN; CDR2 reads SYDVKM. V was trimmed by 0 bases and J by 1 base, leaving 7 bases between them. There are 16 residues in the CDR3. In DNA form, the CDR3 reads TGTGCCAGCAGTTTATGGCAGGGTTCCTATAATTCACCCCTCCACTTT. This sequence encodes CASSLWQGSYNSPLHF.

The chain links TRBV27 to TRBJ1-2; D is unresolved. The germline V and J ends were trimmed by 7 bases and 8 bases, with 23 bases remaining between them. CDR1 is MNHEY and CDR2 is SMNVEV in the germline V gene (reference sequence). This CDR3 has 15 amino acids. The chain's CDR3 is CASTSLPPGIRGYTF. CDR3 DNA sequence: TGTGCCAGCACCTCGTTACCACCGGGAATCCGCGGCTACACCTTC.

The chain has TRBV5-8 and TRBJ1-5; TRBD1 agrees at 10 bases. V was pared by 0 bases and J by 3 bases, with 3 bases of the junction left unmatched. CDR1 SGHTS and CDR2 YDEGEE come from the germline V gene. CDR3 length equals 16 residues. The CDR3 nucleotides are TGTGCCAGCAGCTTGGTGGGACAGGGGTTCAATCAGCCCCAGCATTTT. Translating gives CASSLVGQGFNQPQHF.

The chain carries TRBV7-2 and TRBJ1-2; 7 bases agree with TRBD1. V trimming: 1 base; J trimming: 5 bases; junction bases outside the gene matches: 7. This CDR3 contains 15 residues. Germline CDR1 SGHTA, CDR2 FQGNSA. The CDR3: CASSLVDRDLYGYTF. CDR3 sequence (DNA): TGTGCCAGCAGCTTAGTCGACAGGGATTTGTATGGCTACACCTTC.

V and J are TRBV5-1 and TRBJ2-3; 10 bases are a match to TRBD2. The CDR3 contains 17 residues. Germline V gene sequence: CDR1 SGHRS, CDR2 YFSETQ. Trimming removed 0 bases from V and 2 bases from J; junction bases left unmatched: 6. The CDR3 protein is CASSLEGLARPTDTQYF. CDR3 nucleotides: TGCGCCAGCAGCTTGGAGGGACTAGCGCGCCCCACAGATACGCAGTATTTT.

To note about this clone: Compared with germline, one end of the junction differs, possibly owing to a read error. The chain links TRBV6-4 to TRBJ1-6, with a tentative D call TRBD1 (6 bases). The CDR3 consists of 14 residues. The germline V gene encodes CDR1 MRHNA and CDR2 SNTAGT. The chain's CDR3 is CASSNRDNNSPLHF. CDR3 coding DNA: TGTGCCAGCAGCAACCGGGACAATAATTCGCCCCTCCACTTT.

For the CDR3, the DNA is TGCAGATACTCAGGGAACACTGAAGCTTTCTTT. Protein sequence: CRYSGNTEAFF. The chain combines TRBV20-1 with TRBJ1-1; D uncertain. Germline V CDR1 and CDR2: DFQATT, SNEGSKA (reference sequence). The CDR3 has 11 amino acids.

V gene TRBV5-1 combines with J gene TRBJ2-1; D not certain. V was clipped by 6 bases and J by 9 bases, with 13 bases between them. This CDR3 is built from 12 residues. In germline, CDR1 is SGHRS, CDR2 YFSETQ. The CDR3 bases are TGCGCCAGCACCCTCACTCAGCGTGAGCAGTTCTTC. As protein: CASTLTQREQFF. Drawing the rest from reference TRBV5-1 and TRBJ2-1, the complete variable domain is KAGVTQTPRYLIKTRGQQVTLSCSPISGHRSVSWYQQTPGQGLQFLFEYFSETQRNKGNFPGRFSGRQFSNSRSEMNVSTLELGDSALYLCASTLTQREQFFGPGTRLTVL.

J is TRBJ1-3 and V is TRBV5-1, with D unresolved. The CDR3 contains 15 residues. The germline V and J ends were trimmed by 0 bases and 0 bases, with 7 bases remaining between them. Germline V gene data show CDR1 as SGHRS and CDR2 as YFSETQ. Written as DNA, the CDR3 is TGCGCCAGCAGCTTGGAGCTTGTCTCTGGAAACACCATATATTTT. Translating it yields CASSLELVSGNTIYF.

This clone was detected ten times or more. The chain uses TRBV30 and TRBJ1-4, with D unclear. This CDR3 is built from 14 residues. Germline V gene data show CDR1 as GTSNPN and CDR2 as SVGIG (reference sequence). The V end lost 3 bases, the J end lost 0 bases, and 8 bases lay between the germline ends. CDR3 loop: CAWRYSPTNEKLFF. DNA for the CDR3: TGTGCCTGGAGGTACAGCCCAACTAATGAAAAACTGTTTTTT.

The chain combines TRBV6-2 or TRBV6-3 with TRBJ2-1, with no clear D. Per the germline V gene, CDR1 is MNHEY and CDR2 is SVGEGT. V dropped 4 bases and J dropped 5 bases, with 15 bases sitting between them. The CDR3 contains 15 residues. The CDR3 DNA follows: TGTGCCAGCAGTTTAGTCAGAAATCGGGACAATGAGCAGTTCTTC. Its protein is CASSLVRNRDNEQFF.

The chain uses TRBV11-3 and TRBJ1-1; weak D call: TRBD1 (6 bases). With 4 bases removed from V and 4 bases from J, the gap between germline ends came to 13 bases. The CDR3 sequence is 14 residues long. From germline, CDR1 is SGHNT and CDR2 YENEEA. CDR3 sequence (DNA): TGTGCCAGCAGCTCCACAGGGTACGGCACTGAAGCTTTCTTT. Amino acids: CASSSTGYGTEAFF. The full variable domain, its missing parts supplied by reference TRBV11-3 and TRBJ1-1, is EAGVVQSPRYKIIEKKQPVAFWCNPISGHNTLYWYLQNLGQGPELLIRYENEEAVDDSQLPKDRFSAERLKGVDSTLKIQPAELGDSAVYLCASSSTGYGTEAFFGQGTRLTVV.

In its sample, this clone was seen once. The junction and the germline gene differ at one end; a read error may be behind it. The rearrangement uses TRBV19 and TRBJ1-4; 8 positions match TRBD1. The CDR3 is made up of 13 amino acids. Germline V lookup: CDR1 LNHDA, CDR2 SQIVND (reference sequence). The CDR3 reads CASSNRGNEKLFF. CDR3 in DNA: TGTGCCAGCAGTAACAGGGGGAATGAAAAACTGTTTTTT.

J is TRBJ1-5 and V is TRBV7-8; 9 bases match TRBD1. CDR1 SGHVS and CDR2 FQNEAQ come from the germline V gene. This CDR3 has 17 amino acids. The V and J ends lost 5 bases and 7 bases, in that order; junction bases with no gene match: 15. In DNA, the CDR3 is TGTGCCAGCAGCCCGGGGCTAAAGGGACAGGGTAACCAGCCCCAGCATTTT. It translates to CASSPGLKGQGNQPQHF.

The chain employs TRBV6-5 and TRBJ2-7; the match to TRBD1 covers 10 bases. The V gene's germline CDR1 is MNHEY and CDR2 SVGAGI. The V and J ends lost 2 bases and 2 bases, in that order; junction bases with no gene match: 6. There are 16 residues in the CDR3. The CDR3 DNA is TGTGCCAGCAGTTACGGGCCGGGACAGGGGCCCTACGAGCAGTACTTC. Protein product: CASSYGPGQGPYEQYF.

V usage is TRBV10-2 and J usage is TRBJ1-2, with a weak D call TRBD1 (5 bases). CDR1 and CDR2 (germline): WSHSY, SAAADI. V was pared by 6 bases and J by 7 bases, with 18 bases between. This CDR3 has 14 amino acids. The CDR3 sequence is CASSEPGQFSGYTF. As DNA, the CDR3 is TGCGCCAGCAGCGAACCCGGACAATTCTCTGGCTACACCTTC.

The rearrangement uses TRBV5-1 and TRBJ2-2; D possibly corresponds to TRBD2 (6 bases). The CDR3 is made up of 16 amino acids. The V gene lost 3 bases and the J gene lost 1 base, with 13 bases spanning the gap. Germline CDR1 reads SGHRS; CDR2 reads YFSETQ. The DNA of the CDR3 is TGCGCCAGCAGCTCCCTTCCAGCGGGGAACACCGGGGAGCTGTTTTTT. Amino acid sequence: CASSSLPAGNTGELFF.

This clone occurred once. The V call is TRBV9, the J call TRBJ2-2, with TRBD1 as a possible D gene (5 bases). The CDR3 contains 16 residues. The V and J ends lost 4 bases and 4 bases respectively, with 17 bases between them. Germline V gene sequence: CDR1 SGDLS, CDR2 YYNGEE. The CDR3 here is CASSLGSGWTTGELFF. CDR3 bases: TGTGCCAGCAGCCTAGGGTCAGGGTGGACCACCGGGGAGCTGTTTTTT. The variable domain in full, with the rest retrieved from reference TRBV9 and TRBJ2-2, is DSGVTQTPKHLITATGQRVTLRCSPRSGDLSVYWYQQSLDQGLQFLIQYYNGEERAKGNILERFSAQQFPDLHSELNLSSLELGDSALYFCASSLGSGWTTGELFFGEGSRLTVL.